This entry lists 32 T cell receptor beta chains sequenced from one sample in a study of response to subunit inactivated influenza vaccine. TCRdb reprocessed the RT-PCR reads via MiXCR and lists one record per CDR3 protein. The repertoire holds around 200,000 distinct CDR3 sequences, about 10% seen once, with about a tenth in the top ten. Sequenced here: non-naive T cells sorted from PBMCs, sampled on the day of vaccination. The origin of the receptors is a man in his fifties who received an inactivated influenza vaccine.

At least ten counts were recorded for this clonotype. The rearrangement links TRBV29-1 to TRBJ2-3; D is undetermined. CDR1 and CDR2 from the germline V gene are SQVTM and ANQGSEA. CDR3 length equals 8 residues. CDR3 DNA sequence: TGCTCCACAGATACGCAGTATTTT. Residues: CSTDTQYF.

This clonotype was detected ten times or more. V and J are TRBV29-1 and TRBJ2-3; the match to TRBD2 covers 10 bases. Germline lookup yields CDR1 SQVTM and CDR2 ANQGSEA. With V trimmed by 5 bases and J by 6 bases, 8 bases remained unmatched. The CDR3 consists of 14 residues. CDR3 sequence reads: CSVQTSGRTDTQYF. Here the CDR3 DNA reads TGCAGCGTTCAGACTAGCGGGCGGACGGATACGCAGTATTTT.

V and J are TRBV7-8 and TRBJ1-1, with a tentative D call TRBD1 (6 bases). The germline gives CDR1 SGHVS, CDR2 FQNEAQ. The CDR3 loop spans 18 amino acids. The V end was cut by 6 bases, the J end by 1 base, with 24 bases between. CDR3 region: CASRPRRGLRGRNTEAFF. In DNA, the CDR3 is TGTGCCAGCAGACCTCGGCGGGGGCTAAGGGGTAGGAACACTGAAGCTTTCTTT.

The gene calls are TRBV11-2 and TRBJ2-3; either TRBD1 or TRBD2 may supply D (6 bases each). Between the trimmed V and J ends, which lost 1 base and 2 bases, there was a span of 28 bases. CDR1 and CDR2 (germline): SGHAT, FQNNGV. The CDR3 is made up of 21 amino acids. The CDR3 DNA is TGTGCCAGCAGCTTAGGGGCTTTTAGGGGGAGGCGGGCGGATCCCACAGATACGCAGTATTTT. This encodes CASSLGAFRGRRADPTDTQYF.

The table lists this clonotype with a few counts. This chain uses TRBV18 with TRBJ2-6; 7 bases fit TRBD1. V shed 5 bases, J shed 3 bases, and the junction held 19 bases outside the gene matches. CDR3 length equals 20 residues. Looked up from germline, CDR1 is KGHSH and CDR2 is LQKENI. The chain's CDR3 is CASSSETGWAGGFGANVLTF. The CDR3 DNA is TGTGCCAGCTCATCTGAGACGGGATGGGCAGGGGGTTTTGGGGCCAACGTCCTGACTTTC.

This clonotype was detected ten times or more. The chain couples TRBV18 to TRBJ2-3, with 7 bases identical to TRBD2. The CDR3 extends over 17 amino acids. J gave up 1 base and V 2 bases, and 9 bases lay outside the gene matches. Germline-derived CDR1 and CDR2 are KGHSH and LQKENI. DNA for the CDR3: TGTGCCAGCTCACCAATGACTAGCCGGAAGCGCACAGATACGCAGTATTTT. Translated, it gives CASSPMTSRKRTDTQYF.

This clonotype has a count of ten or more. V gene TRBV11-2 combines with J gene TRBJ1-1, with D possibly being TRBD1 (5 bases). Deletions cut 5 bases from V and 4 bases from J, with 17 bases between. The CDR3 is 15 residues long. Per germline, CDR1 SGHAT and CDR2 FQNNGV. This chain's CDR3 is CASSLPTKGITEAFF. The CDR3 bases are TGTGCCAGCAGCCTACCCACTAAGGGGATCACTGAAGCTTTCTTT.

This chain joins TRBV7-3 and TRBJ2-3, with 8 bases that match TRBD1. Germline values: CDR1 SGHTA, CDR2 FQGTGA. This CDR3 comprises 13 residues. Trimming removed 5 bases from V and 7 bases from J; junction bases left unmatched: 5. The CDR3 is CASSPGQGYTQYF. CDR3 DNA: TGTGCCAGCAGCCCTGGACAGGGTTATACGCAGTATTTT.

This clonotype was found a few times. The V and J genes are TRBV11-2 and TRBJ2-1; D is possibly TRBD1 (6 bases). V shed 0 bases and J shed 6 bases, with 9 bases lying between them. Germline CDR1 reads SGHAT; CDR2 reads FQNNGV. The CDR3 has 14 amino acids. Here the CDR3 reads CASSLDGQSNEQFF. The CDR3 DNA reads as TGTGCCAGCAGCTTAGATGGACAGAGCAATGAGCAGTTCTTC.

This clonotype occurred many times. The J gene is TRBJ1-1, the V gene TRBV5-1; the D gene is possibly TRBD1 (6 bases). V was trimmed by 4 bases and J by 4 bases, leaving 11 bases between them. Per the germline V gene, CDR1 is SGHRS and CDR2 is YFSETQ. The CDR3 has 13 amino acids. In DNA form, the CDR3 reads TGCGCCAGCAGCCCAGCGGGGGCCACTGAAGCTTTCTTT. It codes for CASSPAGATEAFF.

This clonotype was detected many times. The V and J genes are TRBV29-1 and TRBJ2-3; perhaps TRBD2 as D (5 bases). V was cut by 8 bases and J by 1 base, with 10 bases left in between. CDR3 length: 12 amino acids. Germline values: CDR1 SQVTM, CDR2 ANQGSEA. The CDR3 is CSTRAGTDTQYF. CDR3 in DNA: TGCAGCACTCGAGCGGGCACAGATACGCAGTATTTT.

The genes are TRBV6-5 and TRBJ2-3; D is possibly TRBD2 (5 bases). V lost 6 bases and J lost 4, with 14 bases in between. Germline loops: CDR1 MNHEY, CDR2 SVGAGI. The CDR3 spans 14 residues. Here the CDR3 DNA reads TGTGCCAGCAGGCCAACCCTAGCCTCAGATACGCAGTATTTT. It yields the protein CASRPTLASDTQYF.

This clonotype was counted ten times or more. The chain couples TRBV5-1 to TRBJ2-3; D remains ambiguous. This CDR3 comprises 14 residues. Looked up from germline, CDR1 is SGHRS and CDR2 is YFSETQ. V was cut by 1 base and J by 0 bases, with 6 bases left in between. The CDR3, as DNA: TGCGCCAGCAGCTTGTTGCAGAGCACAGATACGCAGTATTTT. Its protein product is CASSLLQSTDTQYF.

As concerns this clonotype: This sequence may be a read error, since a much larger clone differs from it by one base. The chain links TRBV6-2 or TRBV6-3 to TRBJ2-3; TRBD1 matches at 11 bases. CDR3 length: 17 amino acids. V lost 6 bases to trimming and J lost 6 bases; unmatched junction nucleotides: 14. The germline V gene has CDR1 MNHEY and CDR2 SVGEGT. In nucleotides, the CDR3 is TGTGCCAGCAGCCTCTTTATGGGGACAGGGGGTGCCGATACGCAGTATTTT. Its protein product is CASSLFMGTGGADTQYF.

This clonotype appeared a few times. The chain recombines TRBV6-1 with TRBJ2-1; D might be TRBD2 (6 bases). V lost 6 bases and J 0 bases, leaving 15 bases between the germline ends. The CDR3 spans 16 residues. Per germline, CDR1 MNHNS and CDR2 SASEGT. CDR3 loop: CASRIGRGSSYNEQFF. As DNA, the CDR3 is TGTGCCAGCAGGATCGGGCGGGGCTCCTCCTACAATGAGCAGTTCTTC.

The rearrangement joins TRBV6-1 to TRBJ2-7; TRBD1 is a possible D gene (6 bases). Deletions cut 3 bases from V and 1 base from J, with 7 bases between. The length of the CDR3 is 13 residues. Germline V lookup: CDR1 MNHNS, CDR2 SASEGT. CDR3 in amino acids: CASSEGTSYEQYF. The CDR3 DNA sequence: TGTGCCAGCAGTGAGGGGACATCCTACGAGCAGTACTTC.

This chain connects TRBV20-1 to TRBJ2-3; D is possibly TRBD1 (6 bases). Germline assignment: CDR1 DFQATT and CDR2 SNEGSKA (reference sequence). The CDR3 is 15 residues long. With 2 bases removed from V and 5 bases from J, the gap between germline ends came to 17 bases. The CDR3 region is CSARSGTTARDTQYF. DNA of the CDR3: TGCAGTGCTAGATCCGGGACAACGGCTCGAGATACGCAGTATTTT.

In this sample, this clonotype turned up many times. The chain recombines TRBV20-1 with TRBJ2-1; TRBD1 matches at 10 bases. Per the germline V gene, CDR1 is DFQATT and CDR2 is SNEGSKA (reference sequence). This CDR3 contains 15 residues. Trimming removed 3 bases from V and 6 bases from J; junction bases left unmatched: 8. CDR3 region: CSASLGQGIGNEQFF. As DNA, the CDR3 is TGCAGTGCTAGCCTGGGACAGGGGATCGGCAATGAGCAGTTCTTC.

Many counts were recorded for this clonotype. The rearrangement uses TRBV6-1 and TRBJ1-2, with 8 bases aligning to TRBD1. CDR1 and CDR2 (germline): MNHNS, SASEGT. V trimming: 1 base; J trimming: 6 bases; junction bases outside the gene matches: 4. The CDR3 is 14 amino acids. The CDR3 bases are TGTGCCAGCAGTGAAGGACAGGGGCGGAATGGCTACACCTTC. It encodes CASSEGQGRNGYTF.

In its sample, this clonotype was seen a few times. The chain couples TRBV7-3 to TRBJ2-3; D is possibly TRBD2 (6 bases). V was cut by 5 bases and J by 2 bases, with 11 bases left in between. The CDR3 covers 14 residues. Germline assignment: CDR1 SGHTA and CDR2 FQGTGA. The CDR3 DNA follows: TGTGCCAGCAGCCCGACGGGGGTCACAGATACGCAGTATTTT. Translating gives CASSPTGVTDTQYF.

The chain joins TRBV7-2 to TRBJ1-6; D may be TRBD1 (5 bases). CDR3 length: 15 residues. V lost 0 bases to trimming and J lost 5 bases, with 8 bases between them. Germline V gene data show CDR1 as SGHTA and CDR2 as FQGNSA. The CDR3 DNA sequence: TGTGCCAGCAGCTTAGCCCAGGGTCATAATTCACCCCTCCACTTT. It yields the protein CASSLAQGHNSPLHF. Complete variable domain (other parts from reference TRBV7-2 and TRBJ1-6): GAGVSQSPSNKVTEKGKDVELRCDPISGHTALYWYRQSLGQGLEFLIYFQGNSAPDKSGLPSDRFSAERTGGSVSTLTIQRTQQEDSAVYLCASSLAQGHNSPLHFGNGTRLTVT.

This clonotype was recorded many times. The chain joins TRBV4-2 to TRBJ2-2; 10 positions match TRBD2. Germline lookup yields CDR1 LGHNA and CDR2 YNFKEQ. V lost 4 bases and J lost 6; bases outside the gene matches: 5. The CDR3 is 15 amino acids. CDR3 nucleotides: TGTGCCAGCAGCCGGGGGACTAGCGATGCCGGGGAGCTGTTTTTT. Its translation: CASSRGTSDAGELFF.

The chain carries TRBV20-1 and TRBJ2-7; 11 bases are shared with TRBD1. CDR1 and CDR2 (germline): DFQATT, SNEGSKA (reference sequence). This CDR3 region has 13 residues. Losses at the gene ends were 6 bases for V and 5 bases for J; bases not matched to a gene: 6. The CDR3 here is CSALGDRGDEQYF. The CDR3 DNA sequence: TGCAGTGCCCTTGGGGACAGGGGGGACGAGCAGTACTTC.

This clonotype was detected only a few times. The V call is TRBV5-6, the J call TRBJ2-3; D is perhaps TRBD2 (5 bases). Germline values: CDR1 SGHDT, CDR2 YYEEEE. The length of the CDR3 is 15 residues. Trimming took 4 bases from V and 1 from J, leaving 13 bases between them. The CDR3 DNA is TGTGCCAGCAGCATTCGGGGTCACGGCACAGATACGCAGTATTTT. Encoded protein: CASSIRGHGTDTQYF.

At least ten counts were recorded for this clonotype. Written as DNA, the CDR3 is TGTGCCAGCAGCCTCCGGACAGGGACCCGAGAGCAGTACTTC. Residues: CASSLRTGTREQYF. The chain employs TRBV21-1 and TRBJ2-7; the table gives TRBD1 as D, unverified against the DNA. TRBV21-1 constitutes a pseudogene. This CDR3 comprises 14 residues.

This chain uses TRBV2 with TRBJ2-1; the match to TRBD2 covers 12 bases. Germline V CDR1 and CDR2: SNHLY, FYNNEI. This CDR3 is built from 20 residues. J was trimmed by 0 bases and V by 6 bases; bases with no gene match: 15. CDR3 bases: TGTGCCAGCAGGAAGGGTCGGGGAACGACTAGCGGGAGCTCCTACAATGAGCAGTTCTTC. Amino acids: CASRKGRGTTSGSSYNEQFF. The complete variable domain, with remaining parts taken from reference TRBV2 and TRBJ2-1, reads EPEVTQTPSHQVTQMGQEVILRCVPISNHLYFYWYRQILGQKVEFLVSFYNNEISEKSEIFDDQFSVERPDGSNFTLKIRSTKLEDSAMYFCASRKGRGTTSGSSYNEQFFGPGTRLTVL.

This clonotype occurred a few times. The V gene is TRBV12-3 or TRBV12-4, the J gene TRBJ2-5; 14 bases are a match to TRBD2. J lost 1 base, V lost 6 bases, and 1 base had no gene match. CDR3 length: 15 amino acids. CDR3 nucleotide sequence: TGTGCCAGCAGAGGACTAGCGGGGGGCCAAGAGACCCAGTACTTC. This codes for CASRGLAGGQETQYF.

This chain links TRBV6-2 or TRBV6-3 with TRBJ2-6, with 10 bases aligning to TRBD2. Germline V gene sequence: CDR1 MNHEY, CDR2 SVGEGT. The CDR3 sequence is 17 residues long. The V segment lost 6 bases and the J segment 0 bases; nucleotides outside the gene matches: 5. DNA of the CDR3: TGTGCCAGCAGCGGAGCGGGAGGGATCTCTGGGGCCAACGTCCTGACTTTC. Amino acids: CASSGAGGISGANVLTF.

The chain uses TRBV6-1 and TRBJ1-2; D remains unclear. V was trimmed by 6 bases and J by 6 bases, leaving 14 bases between them. The CDR3 totals 13 residues. Germline values: CDR1 MNHNS, CDR2 SASEGT. The chain's CDR3 is CASRFSISNGYTF. CDR3 DNA: TGTGCCAGCAGATTCAGTATTTCCAATGGCTACACCTTC.

This clonotype was seen at least ten times. The chain is built from TRBV7-9 and TRBJ1-3; D gene unclear. CDR3 length equals 16 residues. Trimming removed 1 base from V and 2 bases from J, with 12 bases in between. Germline CDR1 reads SEHNR; CDR2 reads FQNEAQ (reference sequence). CDR3 in amino acids: CASSLGLGVTGNTIYF. CDR3 in DNA: TGTGCCAGCAGCTTAGGACTCGGAGTTACTGGAAACACCATATATTTT.

J is TRBJ2-7 and V is TRBV6-5, with 11 bases matching TRBD1. Germline V gene lookup returns CDR1 MNHEY and CDR2 SVGAGI. This CDR3 spans 14 amino acids. After removal of 2 bases from V and 9 bases from J, the junction contained 6 bases not matched to a gene. CDR3 loop: CASSYPGQGGRQYF. CDR3 DNA: TGTGCCAGCAGTTACCCGGGACAGGGGGGTAGGCAGTACTTC.

The chain recombines TRBV2 with TRBJ1-5; the D gene is possibly TRBD1 (5 bases). In germline, CDR1 is SNHLY, CDR2 FYNNEI. The CDR3 sequence is 15 residues long. V was cut by 4 bases and J by 6 bases, with 16 bases left in between. The CDR3 region has the DNA TGTGCCAGCAGTGGTACCCAAGGGACTTTTCAGCCCCAGCATTTT. This sequence encodes CASSGTQGTFQPQHF.